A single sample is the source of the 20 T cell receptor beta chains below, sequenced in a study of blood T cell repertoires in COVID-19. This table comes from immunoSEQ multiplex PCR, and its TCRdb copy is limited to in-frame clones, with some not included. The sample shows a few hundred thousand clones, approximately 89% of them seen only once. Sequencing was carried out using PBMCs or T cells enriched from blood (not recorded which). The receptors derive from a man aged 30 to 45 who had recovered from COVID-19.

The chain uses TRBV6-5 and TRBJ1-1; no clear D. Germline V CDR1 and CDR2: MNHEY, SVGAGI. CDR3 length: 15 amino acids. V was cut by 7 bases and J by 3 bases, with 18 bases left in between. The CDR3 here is CASTLESSGYTEAFF. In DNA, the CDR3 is TGTGCCAGCACCCTAGAAAGCAGCGGTTACACTGAAGCTTTCTTT.

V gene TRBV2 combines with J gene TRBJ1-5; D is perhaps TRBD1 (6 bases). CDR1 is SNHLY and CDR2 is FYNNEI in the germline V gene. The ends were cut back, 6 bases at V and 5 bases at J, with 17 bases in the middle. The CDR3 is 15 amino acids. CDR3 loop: CASSVIGGADQPQHF. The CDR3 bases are TGTGCCAGCAGCGTTATTGGGGGGGCGGATCAGCCCCAGCATTTT.

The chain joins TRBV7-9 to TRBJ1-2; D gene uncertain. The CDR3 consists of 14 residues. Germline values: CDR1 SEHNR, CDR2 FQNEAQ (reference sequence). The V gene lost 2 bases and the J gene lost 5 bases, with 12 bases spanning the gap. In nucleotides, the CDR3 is TGTGCCAGCAGCTTAAAAGACGGGGATTATGGCTACACCTTC. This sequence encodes CASSLKDGDYGYTF.

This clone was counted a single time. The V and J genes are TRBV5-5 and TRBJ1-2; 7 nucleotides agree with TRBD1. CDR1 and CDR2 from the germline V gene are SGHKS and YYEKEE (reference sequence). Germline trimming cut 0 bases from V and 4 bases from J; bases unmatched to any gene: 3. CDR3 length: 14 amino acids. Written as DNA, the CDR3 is TGTGCCAGCAGCTTGGAGTGGGACAGCTATGGCTACACCTTC. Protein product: CASSLEWDSYGYTF.

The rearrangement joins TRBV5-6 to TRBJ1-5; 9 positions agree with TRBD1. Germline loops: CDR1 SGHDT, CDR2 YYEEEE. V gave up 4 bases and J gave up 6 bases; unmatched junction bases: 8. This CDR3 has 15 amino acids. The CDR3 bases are TGTGCCAGCAGCCCGGGACAGGGTGGGAGTCAGCCCCAGCATTTT. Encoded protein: CASSPGQGGSQPQHF.

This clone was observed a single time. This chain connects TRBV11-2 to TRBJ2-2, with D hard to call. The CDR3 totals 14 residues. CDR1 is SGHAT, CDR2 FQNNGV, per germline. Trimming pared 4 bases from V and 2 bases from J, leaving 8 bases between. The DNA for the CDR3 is TGTGCCAGCAGCTCCTATGAAAACACCGGGGAGCTGTTTTTT. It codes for CASSSYENTGELFF.

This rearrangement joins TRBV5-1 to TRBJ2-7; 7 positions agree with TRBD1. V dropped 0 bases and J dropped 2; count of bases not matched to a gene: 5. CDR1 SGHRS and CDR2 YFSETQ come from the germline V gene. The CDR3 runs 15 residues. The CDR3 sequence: CASSLVPTGTYEQYF. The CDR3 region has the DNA TGCGCCAGCAGCTTGGTCCCGACAGGGACCTACGAGCAGTACTTC.

The CDR3 region has the DNA TGTGCCAGCAGGCCAGGGTTAGGGGCGACGACTGAAGCTTTCTTT. It codes for CASRPGLGATTEAFF. The gene calls are TRBV7-2 and TRBJ1-1; maybe TRBD1 (5 bases). Germline V gene data show CDR1 as SGHTA and CDR2 as FQGNSA. The CDR3 has 15 residues. Trimming removed 6 bases at V and 5 bases at J, with 19 bases between.

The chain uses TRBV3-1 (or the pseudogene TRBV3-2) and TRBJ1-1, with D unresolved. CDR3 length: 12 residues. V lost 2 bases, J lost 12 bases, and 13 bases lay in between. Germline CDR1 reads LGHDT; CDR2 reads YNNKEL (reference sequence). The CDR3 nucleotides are TGTGCCAGCAGCCAAACGCCCGGGAGACCTTTCTTT. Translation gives CASSQTPGRPFF.

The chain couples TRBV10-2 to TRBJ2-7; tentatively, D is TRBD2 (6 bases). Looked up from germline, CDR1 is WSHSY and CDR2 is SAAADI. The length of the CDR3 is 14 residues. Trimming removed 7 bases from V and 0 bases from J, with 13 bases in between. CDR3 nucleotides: TGCGCCAGCAAAGGGACTCCGAGCTCCTACGAGCAGTACTTC. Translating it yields CASKGTPSSYEQYF.

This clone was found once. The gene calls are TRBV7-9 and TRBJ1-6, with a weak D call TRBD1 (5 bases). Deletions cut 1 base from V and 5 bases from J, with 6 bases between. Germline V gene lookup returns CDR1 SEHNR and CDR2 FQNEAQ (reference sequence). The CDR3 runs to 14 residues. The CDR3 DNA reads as TGTGCCAGCAGCTTAGAGACAGATAATTCACCCCTCCACTTT. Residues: CASSLETDNSPLHF.

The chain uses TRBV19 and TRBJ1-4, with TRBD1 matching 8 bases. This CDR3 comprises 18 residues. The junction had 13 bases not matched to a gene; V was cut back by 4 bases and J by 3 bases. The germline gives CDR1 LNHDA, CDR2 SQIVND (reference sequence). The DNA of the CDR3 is TGTGCCAGTAGTAAGACCGGGACAGGAGGTCGAGCTAATGAAAAACTGTTTTTT. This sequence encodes CASSKTGTGGRANEKLFF.

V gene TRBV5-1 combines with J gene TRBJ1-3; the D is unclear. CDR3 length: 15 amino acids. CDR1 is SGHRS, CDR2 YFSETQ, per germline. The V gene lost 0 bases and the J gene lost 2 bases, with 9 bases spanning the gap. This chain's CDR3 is CASSLGGRPGNTIYF. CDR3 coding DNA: TGCGCCAGCAGCTTGGGAGGGCGGCCTGGAAACACCATATATTTT.

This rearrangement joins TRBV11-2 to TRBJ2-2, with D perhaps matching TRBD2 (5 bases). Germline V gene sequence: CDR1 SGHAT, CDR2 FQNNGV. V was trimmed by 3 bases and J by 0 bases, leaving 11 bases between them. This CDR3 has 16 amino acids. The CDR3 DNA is TGTGCCAGCAGCTTCCGGACGGACTCGAACACCGGGGAGCTGTTTTTT. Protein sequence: CASSFRTDSNTGELFF.

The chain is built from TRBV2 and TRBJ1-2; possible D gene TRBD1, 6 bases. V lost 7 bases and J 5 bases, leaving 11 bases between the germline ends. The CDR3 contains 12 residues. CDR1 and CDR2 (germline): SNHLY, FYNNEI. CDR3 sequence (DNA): TGTGCCAGCACGGACAGTAGTTATGGCTACACCTTC. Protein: CASTDSSYGYTF.

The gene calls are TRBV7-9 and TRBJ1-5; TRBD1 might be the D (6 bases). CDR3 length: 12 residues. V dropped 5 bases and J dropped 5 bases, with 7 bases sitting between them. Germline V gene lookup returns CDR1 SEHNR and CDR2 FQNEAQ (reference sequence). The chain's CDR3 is CASSPGDQPQHF. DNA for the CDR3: TGTGCCAGCAGCCCAGGGGATCAGCCCCAGCATTTT.

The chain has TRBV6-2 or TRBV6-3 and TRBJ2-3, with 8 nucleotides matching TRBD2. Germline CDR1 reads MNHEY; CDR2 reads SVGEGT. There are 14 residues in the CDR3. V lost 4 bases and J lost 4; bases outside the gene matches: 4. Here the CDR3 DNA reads TGTGCCAGCAGTTCGGGGGGGCCGGCAGATACGCAGTATTTT. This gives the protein CASSSGGPADTQYF.

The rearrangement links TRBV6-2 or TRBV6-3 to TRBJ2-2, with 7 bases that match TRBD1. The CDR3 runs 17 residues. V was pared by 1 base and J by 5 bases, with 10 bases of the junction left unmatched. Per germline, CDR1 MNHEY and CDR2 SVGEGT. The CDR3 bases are TGTGCCAGCAGTTACTTTGAGGGGGCCAGGAGGACCGGGGAGCTGTTTTTT. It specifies CASSYFEGARRTGELFF.

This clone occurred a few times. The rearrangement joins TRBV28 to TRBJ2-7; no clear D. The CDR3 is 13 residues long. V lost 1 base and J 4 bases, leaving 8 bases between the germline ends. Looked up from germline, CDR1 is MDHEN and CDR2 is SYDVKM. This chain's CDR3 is CASSLSTKYEQYF. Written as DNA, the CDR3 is TGTGCCAGCAGTTTATCTACCAAATACGAGCAGTACTTC.

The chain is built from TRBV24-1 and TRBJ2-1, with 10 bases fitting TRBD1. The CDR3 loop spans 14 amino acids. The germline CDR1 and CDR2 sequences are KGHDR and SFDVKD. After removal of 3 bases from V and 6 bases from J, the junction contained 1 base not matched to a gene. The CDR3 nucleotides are TGTGCCACCAGTGATGGGGACAGGGGCAATGAGCAGTTCTTC. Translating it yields CATSDGDRGNEQFF.